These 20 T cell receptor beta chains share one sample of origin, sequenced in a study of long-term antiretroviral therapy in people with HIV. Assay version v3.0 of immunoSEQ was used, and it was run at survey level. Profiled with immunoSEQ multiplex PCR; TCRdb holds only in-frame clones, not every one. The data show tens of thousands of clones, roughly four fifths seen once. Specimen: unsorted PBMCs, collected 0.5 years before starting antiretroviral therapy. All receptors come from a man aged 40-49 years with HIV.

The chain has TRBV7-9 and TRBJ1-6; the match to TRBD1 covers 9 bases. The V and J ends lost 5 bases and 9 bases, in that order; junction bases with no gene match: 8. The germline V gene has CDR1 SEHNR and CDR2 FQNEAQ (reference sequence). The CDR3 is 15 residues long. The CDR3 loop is CASSLQGQGSSPLHF. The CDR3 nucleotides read TGTGCCAGCAGCCTCCAGGGACAGGGCAGTTCACCCCTCCACTTT.

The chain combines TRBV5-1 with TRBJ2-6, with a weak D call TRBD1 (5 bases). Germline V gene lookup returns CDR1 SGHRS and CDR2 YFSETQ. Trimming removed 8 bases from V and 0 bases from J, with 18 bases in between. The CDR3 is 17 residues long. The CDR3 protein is CASQGGRASSGANVLTF. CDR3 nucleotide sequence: TGCGCCAGTCAAGGTGGCAGGGCCTCCTCTGGGGCCAACGTCCTGACTTTC.

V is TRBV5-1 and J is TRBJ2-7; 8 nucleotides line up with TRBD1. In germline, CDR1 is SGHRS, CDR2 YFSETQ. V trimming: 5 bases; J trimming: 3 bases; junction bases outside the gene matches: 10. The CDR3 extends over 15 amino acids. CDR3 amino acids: CASSPRQGNVYEQYF. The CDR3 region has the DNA TGCGCCAGCAGTCCAAGACAGGGGAACGTCTACGAGCAGTACTTC.

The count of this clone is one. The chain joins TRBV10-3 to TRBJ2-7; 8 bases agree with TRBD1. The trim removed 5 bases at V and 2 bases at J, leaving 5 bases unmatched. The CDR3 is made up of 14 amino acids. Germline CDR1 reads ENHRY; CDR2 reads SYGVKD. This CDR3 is CAISPTGEAYEQYF. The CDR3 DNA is TGTGCCATCAGTCCGACAGGGGAAGCCTACGAGCAGTACTTC.

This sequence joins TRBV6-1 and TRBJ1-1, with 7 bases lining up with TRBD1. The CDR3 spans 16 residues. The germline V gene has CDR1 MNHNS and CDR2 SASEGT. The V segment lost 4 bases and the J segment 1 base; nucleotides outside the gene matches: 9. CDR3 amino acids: CASSGQLGQRNTEAFF. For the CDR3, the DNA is TGTGCCAGCAGTGGACAACTGGGACAGAGGAACACTGAAGCTTTCTTT.

CDR3 nucleotide sequence: TGTGCCAGTAGTCCCCGGGACAGGGCAGGACAGTACTTC. It encodes CASSPRDRAGQYF. The chain joins TRBV19 to TRBJ2-7; 9 bases align to TRBD1. Looked up from germline, CDR1 is LNHDA and CDR2 is SQIVND (reference sequence). V lost 5 bases to trimming and J lost 10 bases; unmatched junction nucleotides: 9. This CDR3 is 13 amino acids long. The complete variable domain, with remaining parts taken from reference TRBV19 and TRBJ2-7, reads DGGITQSPKYLFRKEGQNVTLSCEQNLNHDAMYWYRQDPGQGLRLIYYSQIVNDFQKGDIAEGYSVSREKKESFPLTVTSAQKNPTAFYLCASSPRDRAGQYFGPGTRLTVT.

The CDR3 sequence: CASSLVATTGNTIYF. The CDR3 DNA reads TGTGCCAGCAGCTTAGTCGCCACTACTGGAAACACCATATATTTT. The V and J genes are TRBV7-2 and TRBJ1-3, with D unclear. The CDR3 sequence is 15 residues long. V shed 1 base and J shed 2 bases, with 9 bases lying between them. The germline V gene encodes CDR1 SGHTA and CDR2 FQGNSA.

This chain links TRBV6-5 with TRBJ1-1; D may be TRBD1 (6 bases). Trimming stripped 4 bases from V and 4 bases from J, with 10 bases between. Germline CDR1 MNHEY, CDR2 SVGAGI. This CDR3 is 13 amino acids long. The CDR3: CASSLGGSTEAFF. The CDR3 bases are TGTGCCAGCAGTTTAGGGGGGAGCACTGAAGCTTTCTTT.

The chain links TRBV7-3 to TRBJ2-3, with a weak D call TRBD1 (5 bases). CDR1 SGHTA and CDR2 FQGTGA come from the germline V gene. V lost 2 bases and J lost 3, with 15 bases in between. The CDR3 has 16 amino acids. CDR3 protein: CASSLGLNRITDTQYF. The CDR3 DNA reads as TGTGCCAGCAGCTTAGGATTAAACAGGATAACAGATACGCAGTATTTT.

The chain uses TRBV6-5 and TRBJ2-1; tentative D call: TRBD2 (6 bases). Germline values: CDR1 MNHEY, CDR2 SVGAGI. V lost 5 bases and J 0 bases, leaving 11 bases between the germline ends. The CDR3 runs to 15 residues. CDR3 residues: CASSPRGSSYNEQFF. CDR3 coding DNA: TGTGCCAGCAGTCCTCGGGGGAGCTCCTACAATGAGCAGTTCTTC.

CDR3 sequence (DNA): TGTGCCAGCAGCTTCGAGTGGGGAAACTATGGCTACACCTTC. It encodes CASSFEWGNYGYTF. The V and J genes are TRBV7-9 and TRBJ1-2; D remains unclear. CDR1 is SEHNR and CDR2 is FQNEAQ in the germline V gene (reference sequence). The germline V and J ends were trimmed by 3 bases and 2 bases, with 10 bases remaining between them. The CDR3 extends over 14 amino acids. The whole variable domain, filled in from reference TRBV7-9 and TRBJ1-2, reads DTGVSQNPRHKITKRGQNVTFRCDPISEHNRLYWYRQTLGQGPEFLTYFQNEAQLEKSRLLSDRFSAERPKGSFSTLEIQRTEQGDSAMYLCASSFEWGNYGYTFGSGTRLTVV.

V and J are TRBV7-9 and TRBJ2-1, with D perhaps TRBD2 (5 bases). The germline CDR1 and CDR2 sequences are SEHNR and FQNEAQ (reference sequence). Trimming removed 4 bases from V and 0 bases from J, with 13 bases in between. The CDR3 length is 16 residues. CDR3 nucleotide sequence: TGTGCCAGCAGCTCCACGAGGACTTACTCCTACAATGAGCAGTTCTTC. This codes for CASSSTRTYSYNEQFF.

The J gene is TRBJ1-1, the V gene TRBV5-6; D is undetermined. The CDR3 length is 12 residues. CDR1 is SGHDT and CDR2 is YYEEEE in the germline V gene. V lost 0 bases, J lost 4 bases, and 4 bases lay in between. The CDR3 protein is CASSLVFTEAFF. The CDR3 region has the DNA TGTGCCAGCAGCTTGGTCTTCACTGAAGCTTTCTTT.

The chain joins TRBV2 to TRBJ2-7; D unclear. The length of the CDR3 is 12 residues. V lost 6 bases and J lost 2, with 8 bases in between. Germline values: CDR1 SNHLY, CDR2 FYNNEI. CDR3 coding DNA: TGTGCCAGCAGGGACGCCACCTACGAGCAGTACTTC. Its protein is CASRDATYEQYF. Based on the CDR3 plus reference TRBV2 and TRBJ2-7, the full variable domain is EPEVTQTPSHQVTQMGQEVILRCVPISNHLYFYWYRQILGQKVEFLVSFYNNEISEKSEIFDDQFSVERPDGSNFTLKIRSTKLEDSAMYFCASRDATYEQYFGPGTRLTVT.

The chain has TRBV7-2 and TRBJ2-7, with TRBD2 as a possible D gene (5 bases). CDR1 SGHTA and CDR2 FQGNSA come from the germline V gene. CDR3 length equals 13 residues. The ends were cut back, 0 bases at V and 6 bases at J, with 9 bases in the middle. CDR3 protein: CASSLAREGEQYF. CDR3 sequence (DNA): TGTGCCAGCAGCTTAGCGCGAGAGGGCGAGCAGTACTTC.

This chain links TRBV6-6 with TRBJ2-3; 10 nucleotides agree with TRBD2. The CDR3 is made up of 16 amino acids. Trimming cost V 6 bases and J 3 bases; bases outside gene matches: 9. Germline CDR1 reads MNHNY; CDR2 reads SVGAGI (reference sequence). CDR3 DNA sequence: TGTGCCAGCAGGAGAAGCGGGGGGGCCGGTACAGATACGCAGTATTTT. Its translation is CASRRSGGAGTDTQYF.

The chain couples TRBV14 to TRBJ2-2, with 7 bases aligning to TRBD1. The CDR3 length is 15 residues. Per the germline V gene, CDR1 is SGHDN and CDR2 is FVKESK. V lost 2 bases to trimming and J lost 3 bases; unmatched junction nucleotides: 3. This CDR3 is CASSQRDSYTGELFF. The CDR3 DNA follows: TGTGCCAGCAGCCAAAGGGACAGCTACACCGGGGAGCTGTTTTTT.

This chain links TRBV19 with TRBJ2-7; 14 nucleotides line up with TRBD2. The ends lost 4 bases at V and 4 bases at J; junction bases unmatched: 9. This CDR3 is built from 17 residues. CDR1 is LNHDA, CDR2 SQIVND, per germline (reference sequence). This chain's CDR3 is CASSRTSGGPTEYEQYF. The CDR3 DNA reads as TGTGCCAGTAGTAGGACTAGCGGGGGGCCTACAGAGTACGAGCAGTACTTC.

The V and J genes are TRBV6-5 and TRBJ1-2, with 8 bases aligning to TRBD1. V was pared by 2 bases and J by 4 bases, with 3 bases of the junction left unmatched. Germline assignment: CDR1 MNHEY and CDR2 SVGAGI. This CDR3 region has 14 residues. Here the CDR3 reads CASSYGQGGYGYTF. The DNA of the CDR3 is TGTGCCAGCAGTTACGGACAGGGTGGCTATGGCTACACCTTC.

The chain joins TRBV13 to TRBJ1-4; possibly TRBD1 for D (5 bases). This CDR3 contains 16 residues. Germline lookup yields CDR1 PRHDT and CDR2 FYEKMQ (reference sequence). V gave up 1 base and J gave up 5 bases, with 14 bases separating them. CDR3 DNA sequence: TGTGCCAGCAGCTTAGAGCGGGCAGAGGGGAATGAAAAACTGTTTTTT. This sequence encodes CASSLERAEGNEKLFF.